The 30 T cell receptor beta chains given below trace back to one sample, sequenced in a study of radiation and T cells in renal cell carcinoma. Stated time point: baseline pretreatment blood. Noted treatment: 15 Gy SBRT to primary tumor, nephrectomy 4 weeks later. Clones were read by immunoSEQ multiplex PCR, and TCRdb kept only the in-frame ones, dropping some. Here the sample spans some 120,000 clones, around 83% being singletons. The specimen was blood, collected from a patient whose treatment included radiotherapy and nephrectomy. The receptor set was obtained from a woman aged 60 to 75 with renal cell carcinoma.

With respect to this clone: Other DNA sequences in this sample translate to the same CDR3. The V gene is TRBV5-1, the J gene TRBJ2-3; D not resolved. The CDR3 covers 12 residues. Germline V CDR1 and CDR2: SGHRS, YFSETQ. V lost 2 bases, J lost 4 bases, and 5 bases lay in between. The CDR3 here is CASSFSADTQYF. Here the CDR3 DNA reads TGCGCCAGCAGCTTTTCGGCAGATACGCAGTATTTT.

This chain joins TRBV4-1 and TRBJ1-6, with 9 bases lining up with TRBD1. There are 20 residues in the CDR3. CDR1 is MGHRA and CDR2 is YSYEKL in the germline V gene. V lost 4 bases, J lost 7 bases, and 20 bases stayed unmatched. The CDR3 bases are TGCGCCAGCAGCCCCAGAGGTACAGGGGGCATGGGTCTTCCAAATTCACCCCTCCACTTT. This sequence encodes CASSPRGTGGMGLPNSPLHF.

CDR3 loop: CASSESTANYGYTF. For the CDR3, the DNA is TGCGCCAGCAGTGAGTCGACCGCAAACTATGGCTACACCTTC. The J gene is TRBJ1-2, the V gene TRBV10-2; D gene ambiguous. The germline gives CDR1 WSHSY, CDR2 SAAADI. This CDR3 has 14 residues. The V end was cut by 0 bases, the J end by 2 bases, with 7 bases between.

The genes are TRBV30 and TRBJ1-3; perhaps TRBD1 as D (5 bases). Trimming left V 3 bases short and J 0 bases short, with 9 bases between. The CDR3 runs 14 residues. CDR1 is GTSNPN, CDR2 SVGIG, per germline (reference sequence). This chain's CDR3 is CAWRGLSSGNTIYF. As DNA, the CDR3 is TGTGCCTGGAGGGGACTTTCCTCTGGAAACACCATATATTTT.

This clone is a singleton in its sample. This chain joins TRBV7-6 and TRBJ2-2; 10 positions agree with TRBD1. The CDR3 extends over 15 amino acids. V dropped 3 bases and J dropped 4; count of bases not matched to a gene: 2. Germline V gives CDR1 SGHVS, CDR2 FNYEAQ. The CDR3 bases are TGTGCCAGCAGCTTCCGGGACAGGGGCACCGGGGAGCTGTTTTTT. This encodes CASSFRDRGTGELFF.

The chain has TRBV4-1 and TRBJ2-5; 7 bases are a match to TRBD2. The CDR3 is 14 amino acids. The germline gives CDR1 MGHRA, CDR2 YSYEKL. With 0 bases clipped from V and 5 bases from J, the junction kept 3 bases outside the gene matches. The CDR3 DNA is TGCGCCAGCAGCCAAGAGCGGGGGTCGGAGACCCAGTACTTC. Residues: CASSQERGSETQYF.

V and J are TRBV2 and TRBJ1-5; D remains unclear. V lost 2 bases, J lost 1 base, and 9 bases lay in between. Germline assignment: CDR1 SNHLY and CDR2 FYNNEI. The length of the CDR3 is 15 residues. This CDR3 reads CASSERVASNQPQHF. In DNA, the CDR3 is TGTGCCAGCAGTGAACGGGTTGCGAGCAATCAGCCCCAGCATTTT.

The CDR3 is CASSLEVGATDTQYF. DNA of the CDR3: TGCGCCAGCAGCTTGGAGGTAGGGGCCACAGATACGCAGTATTTT. This rearrangement joins TRBV5-1 to TRBJ2-3; a possible D gene is TRBD1 (5 bases). Germline values: CDR1 SGHRS, CDR2 YFSETQ. The CDR3 consists of 15 residues. Trimming pared 0 bases from V and 2 bases from J, leaving 10 bases between.

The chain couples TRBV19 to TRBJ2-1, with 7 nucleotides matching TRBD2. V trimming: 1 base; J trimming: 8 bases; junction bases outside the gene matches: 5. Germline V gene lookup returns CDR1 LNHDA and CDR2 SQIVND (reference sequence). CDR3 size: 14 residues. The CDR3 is CASSIGGLADEQFF. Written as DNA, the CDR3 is TGTGCCAGTAGTATAGGAGGCCTAGCGGATGAGCAGTTCTTC.

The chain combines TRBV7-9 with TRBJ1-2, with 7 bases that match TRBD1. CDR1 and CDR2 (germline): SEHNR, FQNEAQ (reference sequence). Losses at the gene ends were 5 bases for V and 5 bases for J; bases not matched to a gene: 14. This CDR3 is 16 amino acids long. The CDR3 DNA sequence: TGTGCCAGCAGCCCCGGGACAGCGGGAAGGTCTTATGGCTACACCTTC. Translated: CASSPGTAGRSYGYTF. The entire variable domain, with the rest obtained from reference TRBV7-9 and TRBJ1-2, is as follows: DTGVSQNPRHKITKRGQNVTFRCDPISEHNRLYWYRQTLGQGPEFLTYFQNEAQLEKSRLLSDRFSAERPKGSFSTLEIQRTEQGDSAMYLCASSPGTAGRSYGYTFGSGTRLTVV.

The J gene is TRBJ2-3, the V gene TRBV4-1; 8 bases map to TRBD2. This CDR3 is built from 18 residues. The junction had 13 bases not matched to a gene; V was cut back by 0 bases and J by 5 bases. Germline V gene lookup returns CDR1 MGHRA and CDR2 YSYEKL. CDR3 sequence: CASSQERARGVSGDTQYF. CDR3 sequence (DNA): TGCGCCAGCAGCCAAGAGCGGGCGCGGGGGGTTTCGGGAGATACGCAGTATTTT.

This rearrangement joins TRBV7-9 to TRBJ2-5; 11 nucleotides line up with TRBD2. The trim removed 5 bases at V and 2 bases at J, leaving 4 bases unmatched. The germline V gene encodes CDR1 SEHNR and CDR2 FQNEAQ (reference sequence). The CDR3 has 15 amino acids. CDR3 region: CASSPGTSGQETQYF. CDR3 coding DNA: TGTGCCAGCAGCCCCGGGACTAGCGGACAAGAGACCCAGTACTTC.

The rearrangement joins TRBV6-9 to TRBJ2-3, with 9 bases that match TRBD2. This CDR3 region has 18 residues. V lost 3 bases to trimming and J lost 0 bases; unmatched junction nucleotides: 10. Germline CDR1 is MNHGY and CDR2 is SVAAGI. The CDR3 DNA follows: TGTGCCAGCAGTTACGCCGAGACTAGCGGAGATAGCACAGATACGCAGTATTTT. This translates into CASSYAETSGDSTDTQYF.

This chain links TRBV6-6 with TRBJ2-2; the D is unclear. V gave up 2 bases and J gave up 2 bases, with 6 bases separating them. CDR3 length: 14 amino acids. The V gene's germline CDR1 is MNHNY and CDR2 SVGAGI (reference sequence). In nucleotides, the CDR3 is TGTGCCAGCAGTTACGGGGTAAACACCGGGGAGCTGTTTTTT. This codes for CASSYGVNTGELFF.

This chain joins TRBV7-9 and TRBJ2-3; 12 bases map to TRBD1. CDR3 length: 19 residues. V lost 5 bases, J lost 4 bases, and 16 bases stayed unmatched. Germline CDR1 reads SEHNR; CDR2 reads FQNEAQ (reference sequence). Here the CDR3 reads CASSGRTPGQGALADTQYF. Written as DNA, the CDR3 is TGTGCCAGCAGCGGACGAACCCCGGGACAGGGGGCGCTGGCAGATACGCAGTATTTT.

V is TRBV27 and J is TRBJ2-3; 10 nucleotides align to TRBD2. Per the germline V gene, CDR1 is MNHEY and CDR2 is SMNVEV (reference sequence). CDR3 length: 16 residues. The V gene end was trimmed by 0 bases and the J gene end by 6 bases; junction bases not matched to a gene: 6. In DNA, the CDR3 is TGTGCCAGCAGTTTATCAGCGGGGGGGCATTACGATACGCAGTATTTT. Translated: CASSLSAGGHYDTQYF.

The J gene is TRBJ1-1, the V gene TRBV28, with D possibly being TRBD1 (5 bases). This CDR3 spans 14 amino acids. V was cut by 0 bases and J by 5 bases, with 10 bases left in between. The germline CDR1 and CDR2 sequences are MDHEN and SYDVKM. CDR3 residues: CASSLWGVGTEAFF. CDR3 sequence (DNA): TGTGCCAGCAGTTTATGGGGGGTGGGTACTGAAGCTTTCTTT.

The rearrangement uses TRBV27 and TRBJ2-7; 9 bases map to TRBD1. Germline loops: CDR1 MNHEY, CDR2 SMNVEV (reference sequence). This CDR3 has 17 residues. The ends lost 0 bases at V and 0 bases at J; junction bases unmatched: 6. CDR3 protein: CASSLSGGTGNSYEQYF. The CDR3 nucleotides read TGTGCCAGCAGTTTATCGGGGGGGACAGGGAACTCCTACGAGCAGTACTTC.

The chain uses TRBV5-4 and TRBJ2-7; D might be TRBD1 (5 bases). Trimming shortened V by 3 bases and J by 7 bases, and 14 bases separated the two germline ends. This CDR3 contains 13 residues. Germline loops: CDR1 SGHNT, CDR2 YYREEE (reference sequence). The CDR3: CASSSPRADEQYF. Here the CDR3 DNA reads TGTGCCAGCAGCTCCCCCAGGGCGGATGAGCAGTACTTC.

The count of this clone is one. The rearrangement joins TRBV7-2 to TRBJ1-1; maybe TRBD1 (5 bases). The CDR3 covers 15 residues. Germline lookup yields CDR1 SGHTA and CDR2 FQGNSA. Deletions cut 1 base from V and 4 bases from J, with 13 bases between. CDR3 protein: CASSLGSYGGTEAFF. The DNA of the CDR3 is TGTGCCAGCAGCTTAGGATCTTACGGGGGCACTGAAGCTTTCTTT.

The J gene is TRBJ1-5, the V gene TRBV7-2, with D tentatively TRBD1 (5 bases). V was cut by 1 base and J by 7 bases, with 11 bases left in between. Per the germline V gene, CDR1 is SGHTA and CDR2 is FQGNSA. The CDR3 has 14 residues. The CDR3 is CASSLVGVEQPQHF. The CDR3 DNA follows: TGTGCCAGCAGCTTAGTGGGGGTGGAGCAGCCCCAGCATTTT. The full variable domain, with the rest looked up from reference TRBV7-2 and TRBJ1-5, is GAGVSQSPSNKVTEKGKDVELRCDPISGHTALYWYRQSLGQGLEFLIYFQGNSAPDKSGLPSDRFSAERTGGSVSTLTIQRTQQEDSAVYLCASSLVGVEQPQHFGDGTRLSIL.

CDR3 loop: CASSRALQGGDTEAFF. As DNA, the CDR3 is TGTGCCAGCAGCCGCGCCCTTCAGGGCGGTGACACTGAAGCTTTCTTT. V is TRBV16 and J is TRBJ1-1; possible D gene TRBD1, 5 bases. The germline V gene encodes CDR1 KGHSY and CDR2 FQNENV. CDR3 length: 16 amino acids. V gave up 4 bases and J gave up 3 bases, with 18 bases separating them.

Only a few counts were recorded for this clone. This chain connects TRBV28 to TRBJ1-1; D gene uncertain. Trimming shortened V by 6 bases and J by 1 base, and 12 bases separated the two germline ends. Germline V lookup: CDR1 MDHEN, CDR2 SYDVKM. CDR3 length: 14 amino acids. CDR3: CASSWRMRNTEAFF. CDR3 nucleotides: TGTGCCAGCAGCTGGAGGATGAGGAACACTGAAGCTTTCTTT.

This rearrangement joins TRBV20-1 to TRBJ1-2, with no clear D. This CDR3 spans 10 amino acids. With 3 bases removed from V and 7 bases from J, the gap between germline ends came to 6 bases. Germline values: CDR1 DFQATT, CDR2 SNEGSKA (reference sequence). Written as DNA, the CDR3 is TGCAGTGCTAGTTTGGGTGGCTACACCTTC. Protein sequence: CSASLGGYTF.

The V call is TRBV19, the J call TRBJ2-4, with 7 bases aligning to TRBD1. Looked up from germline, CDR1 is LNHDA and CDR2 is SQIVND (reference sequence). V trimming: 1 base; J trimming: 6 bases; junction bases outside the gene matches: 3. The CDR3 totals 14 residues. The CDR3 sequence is CASSIAGDRNIQYF. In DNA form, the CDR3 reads TGTGCCAGTAGTATAGCAGGGGACAGAAACATTCAGTACTTC.

CDR3 in amino acids: CASSLQGNYGYTF. Written as DNA, the CDR3 is TGTGCCAGCAGTCTACAGGGAAACTATGGCTACACCTTC. The chain has TRBV7-2 and TRBJ1-2; D is perhaps TRBD1 (6 bases). V lost 6 bases, J lost 2 bases, and 10 bases lay in between. The CDR3 is 13 residues long. Germline assignment: CDR1 SGHTA and CDR2 FQGNSA.

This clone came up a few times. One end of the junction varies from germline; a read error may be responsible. The CDR3 loop is CASSLSGTSSHEQYF. As DNA, the CDR3 is TGTGCCAGCAGCTTGAGCGGGACTAGCTCCCACGAGCAGTACTTC. The chain couples TRBV5-4 to TRBJ2-7; TRBD2 matches at 9 bases. The CDR3 covers 15 residues. CDR1 is SGHNT, CDR2 YYREEE, per germline (reference sequence). Full variable domain (remainder filled in from reference TRBV5-4 and TRBJ2-7): ETGVTQSPTHLIKTRGQQVTLRCSSQSGHNTVSWYQQALGQGPQFIFQYYREEENGRGNFPPRFSGLQFPNYSSELNVNALELDDSALYLCASSLSGTSSHEQYFGPGTRLTVT.

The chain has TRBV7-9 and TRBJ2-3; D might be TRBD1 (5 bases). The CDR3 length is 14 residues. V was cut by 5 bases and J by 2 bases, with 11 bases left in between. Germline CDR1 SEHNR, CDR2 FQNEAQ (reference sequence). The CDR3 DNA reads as TGTGCCAGCAGCGAACAGGTTATCACAGATACGCAGTATTTT. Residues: CASSEQVITDTQYF.

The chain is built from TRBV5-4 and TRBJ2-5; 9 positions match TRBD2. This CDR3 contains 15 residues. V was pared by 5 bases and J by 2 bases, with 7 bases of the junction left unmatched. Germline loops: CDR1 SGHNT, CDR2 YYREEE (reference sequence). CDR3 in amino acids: CASRRGGGDQETQYF. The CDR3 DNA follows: TGTGCCAGCAGAAGAGGCGGGGGGGATCAAGAGACCCAGTACTTC.

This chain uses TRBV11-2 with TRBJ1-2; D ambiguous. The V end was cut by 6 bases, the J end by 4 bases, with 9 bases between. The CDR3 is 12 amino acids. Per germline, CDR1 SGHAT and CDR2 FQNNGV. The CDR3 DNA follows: TGTGCCAGCAGTTTGGACTCCTATGGCTACACCTTC. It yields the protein CASSLDSYGYTF.